This entry features one TCR beta chain sequence. What it recognizes is unknown. Trimming removed 1 base from V and 5 bases from J; junction bases left unmatched: 2. The germline V gene has CDR1 SGHTA and CDR2 FQGNSA. The CDR3 loop spans 14 amino acids. TCRdb re-derived calls from the reads in MiXCR, one entry per CDR3 protein. The table shows around 900,000 distinct CDR3 sequences, with about a third occurring only once. The data are from a study of T cell repertoires in cytomegalovirus infection. This sample comprised cultured CD8+ T cells from PBMCs, obtained from culture after CMV antigen stimulation. The sequence was obtained from a human donor in good health (CMV status not recorded). Some clones in this sample may be carry-over from other donors' samples. The gene calls are TRBV7-2 and TRBJ2-3; TRBD2 agrees at 8 bases. The CDR3 region has the DNA TGTGCCAGCAGCTTAGACGGGGGGGTAGATACGCAGTATTTT. The encoded protein is CASSLDGGVDTQYF.